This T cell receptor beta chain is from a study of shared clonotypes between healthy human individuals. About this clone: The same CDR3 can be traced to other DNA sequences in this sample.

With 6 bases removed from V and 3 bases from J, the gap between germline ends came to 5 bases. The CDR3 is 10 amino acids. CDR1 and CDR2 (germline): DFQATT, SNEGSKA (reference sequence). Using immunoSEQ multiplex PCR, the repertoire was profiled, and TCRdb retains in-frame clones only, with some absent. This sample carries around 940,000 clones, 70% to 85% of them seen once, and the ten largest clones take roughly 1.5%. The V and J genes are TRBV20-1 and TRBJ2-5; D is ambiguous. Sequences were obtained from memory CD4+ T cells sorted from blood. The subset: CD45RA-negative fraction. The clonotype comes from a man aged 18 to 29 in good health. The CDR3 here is CSARKETQYF. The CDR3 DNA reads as TGCAGTGCCAGGAAAGAGACCCAGTACTTC.